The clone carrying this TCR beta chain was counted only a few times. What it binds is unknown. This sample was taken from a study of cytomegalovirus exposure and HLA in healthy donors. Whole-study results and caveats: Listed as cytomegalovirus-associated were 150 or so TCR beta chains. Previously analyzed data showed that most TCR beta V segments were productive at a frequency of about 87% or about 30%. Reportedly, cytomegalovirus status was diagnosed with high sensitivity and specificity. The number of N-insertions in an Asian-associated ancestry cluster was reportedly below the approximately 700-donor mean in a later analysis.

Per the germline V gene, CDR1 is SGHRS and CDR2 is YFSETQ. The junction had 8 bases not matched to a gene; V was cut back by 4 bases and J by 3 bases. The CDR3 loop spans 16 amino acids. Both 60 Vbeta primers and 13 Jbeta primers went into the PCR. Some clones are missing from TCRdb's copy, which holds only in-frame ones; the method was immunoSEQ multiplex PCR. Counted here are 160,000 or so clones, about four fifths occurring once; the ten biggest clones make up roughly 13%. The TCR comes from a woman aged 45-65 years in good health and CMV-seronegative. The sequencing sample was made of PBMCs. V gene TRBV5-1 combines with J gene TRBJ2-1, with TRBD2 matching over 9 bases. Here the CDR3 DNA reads TGCGCCAGCAGCCCTAGCGGGGTAGGGGACTACAATGAGCAGTTCTTC. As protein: CASSPSGVGDYNEQFF.